These T cell receptor beta chains were read from a single sample in a study of blood T cell repertoires in COVID-19. TCRdb's table, derived via immunoSEQ multiplex PCR, lists solely in-frame clones and lacks some. The sample has approximately 190,000 clones, around 80% seen once. Sequenced: peripheral blood. These TCRs come from a human donor in a cohort sampled during active COVID-19. CDR3s include the opening cysteine and the closing phenylalanine or tryptophan. The D gene is left open where the match is weak. Clone size is stated in some rows and not others, as once, few, many or a class when expanded.

d_gene	v_gene	abundance	j_gene	CDR3nt	CDR3aa
.	TRBV7-2	.	TRBJ2-6	TGTGCCAGCAGCCTGCGAGGCTCTGGGGCCAACGTCCTGACTTTC	CASSLRGSGANVLTF
.	TRBV6-1	.	TRBJ2-7	TGTGCCAGCAGTGAAGCAGGAGTGTCGGGCTCCTACGAGCAGTACTTC	CASSEAGVSGSYEQYF
.	TRBV5-1	.	TRBJ1-2	TGCGCCAGCAGCTCGACAGGATATGGCTACACCTTC	CASSSTGYGYTF
.	TRBV2	.	TRBJ2-7	TGTGCCAGCAGTCCTCGGGTTGGCGGCGAGCAGTACTTC	CASSPRVGGEQYF
.	TRBV7-8	.	TRBJ1-4	TGTGCCAGCAGCTTTGATCGTGTCAGACTGGAAGGAGAAAAACTGTTTTTT	CASSFDRVRLEGEKLFF
TRBD2	TRBV2	once	TRBJ2-5	TGTGCCAGCAGTCAGTTGACTAGCGGGGGCCAAGAGACCCAGTACTTC	CASSQLTSGGQETQYF
TRBD2	TRBV7-3	.	TRBJ2-3	TGTGCCAGCAGCCGCGATACTAGCGGGGAGACGCAGTATTTT	CASSRDTSGETQYF
TRBD1	TRBV5-6	.	TRBJ2-7	TGTGCCAGCAGCTCACAGCCCCGGGACAGGGCCGTGGAGCAGTACTTC	CASSSQPRDRAVEQYF
TRBD1	TRBV30	.	TRBJ1-1	TGTGCCTGGAGTGTATCAGCCGGACAGGCCAGTGAAGCTTTCTTT	CAWSVSAGQASEAFF
.	TRBV11-2	.	TRBJ1-5	TGTGCCAGCAGCTTAGGGACAGATAATCAGCCCCAGCATTTT	CASSLGTDNQPQHF
.	TRBV4-2	many	TRBJ2-1	TGTGCCAGCAGCCCCCTGGGGGCAAAAATTTACAATGAGCAGTTCTTC	CASSPLGAKIYNEQFF
.	TRBV29-1	few	TRBJ2-7	TGCAGCGTTGGGGTCGAATCGGGAGTGGGCGAGCAGTACTTC	CSVGVESGVGEQYF
.	TRBV6-5	.	TRBJ1-1	TGTGCCAGCAGGGGGCGCACTGAAGCTTTCTTT	CASRGRTEAFF
TRBD2	TRBV5-1	once	TRBJ2-6	TGCGCCAGCAGCTTGGGTGTAGCGGGAGACTCTGGGGCCAACGTCCTGACTTTC	CASSLGVAGDSGANVLTF
TRBD1	TRBV7-9	.	TRBJ1-2	TGTGCCAGCAGCTCACTACGCGGACAGGCCGTCACCTTC	CASSSLRGQAVTF
.	TRBV9	.	TRBJ1-2	TGTGCCAGCACCAGTAGCGGGAACTATGGCTACACCTTC	CASTSSGNYGYTF
TRBD2	TRBV27	.	TRBJ2-1	TGTGCCAGCAGGGGACTAGCGGGACAAAATGAGCAGTTCTTC	CASRGLAGQNEQFF
.	TRBV10-3	.	TRBJ1-4	TGTGCCATCAGTGAGAATAAGCAAGCACTGTTTTTT	CAISENKQALFF